One and the same sample provided the 12 T cell receptor beta chains below, sequenced in a study of cytomegalovirus exposure and HLA in healthy donors. 13 Jbeta primers and 60 Vbeta primers were used for the PCR. This table comes from immunoSEQ multiplex PCR, and its TCRdb copy is limited to in-frame clones, with some not included. The data hold tens of thousands of clones, with around 9.1% observed a single time. Material: PBMCs. These receptors came from a man aged 60 to 69 in good health and CMV-seropositive.

This clone is categorized as medium-sized. V usage is TRBV27 and J usage is TRBJ2-3, with a possible D match to TRBD1 (5 bases). Germline assignment: CDR1 MNHEY and CDR2 SMNVEV (reference sequence). Trimming pared 7 bases from V and 2 bases from J, leaving 16 bases between. CDR3 size: 15 residues. This chain's CDR3 is CASTRTPLNTDTQYF. The CDR3 DNA is TGTGCCAGCACTCGGACACCTCTAAACACAGATACGCAGTATTTT.

J is TRBJ2-7 and V is TRBV29-1; TRBD2 is a possible D gene (6 bases). The CDR3 extends over 12 amino acids. Germline V gene data show CDR1 as SQVTM and CDR2 as ANQGSEA. V was cut by 3 bases and J by 0 bases, with 6 bases left in between. The CDR3 nucleotides are TGCAGCGTTGAGACTAGCTCCTACGAGCAGTACGTC. Translated, it gives CSVETSSYEQYV.

In nucleotides, the CDR3 is TGCGCCAGCAGCCTCACGTCGGGTTACGAGCAGTACTTC. The encoded protein is CASSLTSGYEQYF. The rearrangement joins TRBV5-1 to TRBJ2-7; no clear D. The CDR3 length is 13 residues. Trimming pared 4 bases from V and 4 bases from J, leaving 12 bases between. The V gene's germline CDR1 is SGHRS and CDR2 YFSETQ.

This clone has more than one count but fewer than ten. The chain recombines TRBV11-2 with TRBJ2-2; TRBD2 aligns across 12 bases. CDR1 SGHAT and CDR2 FQNNGV come from the germline V gene. V shed 5 bases and J 5 bases; nucleotides not matched to a gene: 6. There are 16 residues in the CDR3. CDR3 coding DNA: TGTGCCAGCAGCCCTAGCGGGGGGGCGTCGACCGGGGAGCTGTTTTTT. Translated, it gives CASSPSGGASTGELFF.

This clone was picked up a small number of times. The V gene is TRBV5-1, the J gene TRBJ2-5; 7 positions agree with TRBD1. Germline trimming cut 0 bases from V and 4 bases from J; bases unmatched to any gene: 3. This CDR3 has 14 amino acids. Germline values: CDR1 SGHRS, CDR2 YFSETQ. The CDR3 DNA follows: TGCGCCAGCAGCTTGGGGCAGGGGGTAGAGACCCAGTACTTC. Residues: CASSLGQGVETQYF.

The chain has TRBV6-5 and TRBJ1-2; 8 bases map to TRBD1. J lost 8 bases, V lost 5 bases, and 4 bases had no gene match. CDR3 length: 12 residues. Germline loops: CDR1 MNHEY, CDR2 SVGAGI. In DNA, the CDR3 is TGTGCCAGCAGTCTGGACAGGGACGGCTACACCTTC. This gives the protein CASSLDRDGYTF.

This clone was picked up a small number of times. V gene TRBV7-6 combines with J gene TRBJ1-1, with D maybe TRBD1 (5 bases). Germline CDR1 is SGHVS and CDR2 is FNYEAQ. This CDR3 region has 15 residues. Between the trimmed V and J ends, which lost 5 bases and 4 bases, there was a span of 17 bases. The CDR3 here is CASSIQDQGGTEAFF. CDR3 coding DNA: TGTGCCAGCAGCATACAGGATCAGGGAGGCACTGAAGCTTTCTTT.

This clone has just a few counts. This rearrangement joins TRBV29-1 to TRBJ2-7, with D perhaps TRBD2 (5 bases). The CDR3 runs 13 residues. Germline CDR1 reads SQVTM; CDR2 reads ANQGSEA. V was shortened by 4 bases and J by 0 bases, with 10 bases between the two germline ends. The CDR3 sequence: CSVGLEGSYEQYV. The CDR3 coding sequence is TGCAGCGTTGGCCTAGAGGGCTCCTACGAGCAGTACGTC.

The V call is TRBV2, the J call TRBJ1-4; 10 bases match TRBD1. The CDR3 consists of 14 residues. Germline CDR1 reads SNHLY; CDR2 reads FYNNEI. The ends lost 6 bases at V and 7 bases at J; junction bases unmatched: 5. This CDR3 reads CASRKGQGFEKLFF. CDR3 sequence (DNA): TGTGCCAGCAGAAAGGGACAGGGGTTTGAAAAACTGTTTTTT.

This clone was recorded a few times. The same CDR3 arises from other DNA sequences in this sample as well. The J gene is TRBJ2-7, the V gene TRBV2; a weak D match, TRBD1 (6 bases). Germline V CDR1 and CDR2: SNHLY, FYNNEI. This CDR3 is 16 amino acids long. In DNA form, the CDR3 reads TGTGGCAGCAGTGAAGCGGAAGGGACACAACGCTACGAGAAGTACGTC. Its translation: CGSSEAEGTQRYEKYV.

This clone appeared a few times. The CDR3 DNA reads TGCGCCAGCAGTCTCTCCAGGTTGAACACCGGGGAGCTGTTTTTT. This sequence encodes CASSLSRLNTGELFF. The chain couples TRBV23-1 to TRBJ2-2; D remains unclear. TRBV23-1 is classed as an ORF, of uncertain function. Trimming took 4 bases from V and 1 from J, leaving 10 bases between them. The CDR3 has 15 amino acids.

V gene TRBV30 combines with J gene TRBJ1-2; D unresolved. The CDR3 has 12 residues. CDR1 and CDR2 (germline): GTSNPN, SVGIG (reference sequence). V was shortened by 4 bases and J by 4 bases, with 10 bases between the two germline ends. CDR3 DNA sequence: TGTGCCTGGACCGTAAATCTCTATGGCTACACCTTC. The encoded protein is CAWTVNLYGYTF.